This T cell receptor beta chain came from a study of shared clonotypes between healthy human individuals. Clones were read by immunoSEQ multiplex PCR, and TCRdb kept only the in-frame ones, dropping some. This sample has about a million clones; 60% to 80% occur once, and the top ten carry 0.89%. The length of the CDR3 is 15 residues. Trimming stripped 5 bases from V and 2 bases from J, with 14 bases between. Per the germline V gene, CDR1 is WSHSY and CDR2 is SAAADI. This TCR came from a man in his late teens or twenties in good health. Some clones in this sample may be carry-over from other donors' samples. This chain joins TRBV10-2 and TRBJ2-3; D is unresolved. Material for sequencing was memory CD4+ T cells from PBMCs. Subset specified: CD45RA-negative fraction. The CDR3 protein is CASSTGRTSTDTQYF. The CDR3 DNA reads TGCGCCAGCAGTACTGGGCGGACCTCCACAGATACGCAGTATTTT.